The entry below gives a single T cell receptor beta chain sequence along with its context. What it binds is unknown. These data belong to a study of vaccination and CD4 T cells after COVID-19. The wider study: Median time from second vaccine dose to sampling was less than 85 days (14 to 241). Overlapping peptides covering the spike proteins of SARS-CoV-2, HCoV-NL63, HCoV-OC43 and HCoV-229E were added to stimulate cells.

Treatment in this sample: roughly 10-day PBMC culture with coronavirus spike peptide pools or control peptides (ViraFEST assay). The germline CDR1 and CDR2 sequences are SGHRS and YFSETQ. V lost 4 bases to trimming and J lost 5 bases, with 16 bases between them. This CDR3 is 15 amino acids long. Sequenced with the Oncomine TCR Beta short-read assay was DNA taken from cultured CD4+ T cells. TCRdb re-analysed the PCR reads in MiXCR, keeping a single row per CDR3 protein. The data hold approximately 10,000 distinct CDR3 sequences, with over 40% observed a single time. The sample here was cultured CD4+ T cells from blood, taken after SARS-CoV-2 vaccination. The source is a human donor with COVID-19. The chain links TRBV5-1 to TRBJ1-5, with D tentatively TRBD1 (6 bases). CDR3 protein: CASSPGATDDQPQHF. The CDR3 nucleotides read TGCGCCAGCAGCCCGGGGGCGACAGACGATCAGCCCCAGCATTTT.